This T cell receptor beta chain appears in the sequencing data of a study of OX40 agonist ivuxolimab in advanced cancers. Background for the entire study: Ivuxolimab was an agonistic, fully human IgG2 monoclonal antibody directed against OX40 (CD134), a costimulatory receptor. Intravenous ivuxolimab was administered to patients every 2 weeks at six dose levels: 0.01, 0.1, 0.3, 1.5, 3 and 10 mg/kg. Among the 50 to 55 dose-escalation patients, some 19 had hepatocellular carcinoma, 15 or so melanoma, 9 renal cell carcinoma and 9 head and neck cancer. In the dose-escalation cohort, roughly 80% of patients were male, and the mean age was approximately 55 years, with a range of about 23 to 80. Prior anti-PD-1, anti-PD-L1 or anti-CTLA-4 therapy was permitted, and checkpoint inhibitors had been received by less than 45% of dose-escalation patients. Partial responses occurred in three dose-escalation patients, of whom one had hepatocellular carcinoma and two had cutaneous melanoma. Peripheral TCRbeta sequencing was intended to test whether TCR sequence diversity was altered and clonal T-cell expansion was caused by ivuxolimab. The paper covers the monotherapy dose-escalation part of the phase I ivuxolimab trial, which included N of about 51 patients.

Deletion took 4 bases off V and 2 bases off J, with a span of 15 bases between the germline ends. CDR1 and CDR2 were assigned from the germline V gene as SGDLS and YYNGEE. The CDR3 has 15 amino acids, counting the end cysteine and phenylalanine. Of the read, only the CDR3 DNA is kept; its 45 bases are in frame from base 1. Overall study results and their limits: Low levels of normalized T-cell clonal expansion were also seen in some patients who did not respond. In the 0.1-3.0 mg/kg groups, partial responders had among the lowest normalized peripheral clonal expansion, particularly in CD8+ T cells. Antigen specificity was not determined for the clonally expanded peripheral T cells. At doses of 0.1 to 3.0 mg/kg, clonal expansion of both CD4+ and CD8+ blood T cells was observed from baseline to week 6. After ivuxolimab, CD8+ T cells had more expanded clones than CD4+ T cells on average.

Genomic DNA was isolated from the sorted cells so that the TCRbeta CDR3 region could be sequenced. The immunoSEQ Assay was used to sequence the TCRbeta CDR3 regions. This immuneACCESS table, as held by TCRdb, lists in-frame sequences with V and J called but not all clones. Of the missing ones, under half trace to an unresolved V gene in checked studies; the others have no known cause. The sample data list roughly 90,000 clones, and roughly 90% of these were observed just once. The top ten clonotypes cover less than 0.35% of the sample. The trial excluded patients who had a history of autoimmune disease or were on systemic immunosuppression. Peripheral blood for TCR sequencing was drawn from every dose cohort at baseline, at cycle 4 day 1 and at cycle 7 day 1. Samples were obtained from an open-label, multicenter, first-in-human phase I dose-escalation trial of ivuxolimab. The trial enrolled adults with locally advanced or metastatic head and neck squamous cell, hepatocellular, melanoma or renal cell carcinoma. CD4+ and CD8+ T cells were sorted separately from peripheral blood before TCR sequencing.

On this clone: Its cognate antigen has yet to be identified. No base quality values were provided; no much bigger clone lies one nucleotide off.

This sequence uses TRBV9 and TRBJ1-1; perhaps TRBD1 is the D gene, with 5 bases matching. The clonotype originates from an adult with an advanced solid tumor such as melanoma, head and neck, liver or kidney cancer. Source: CD4+ or CD8+ T cells sorted from blood, taken in a trial of the OX40 agonist ivuxolimab. The CDR3 amino acid sequence is: CASSSSPGGNTEAFF. The DNA reads as follows: TGTGCCAGCAGCTCTAGCCCGGGGGGTAACACTGAAGCTTTCTTT.